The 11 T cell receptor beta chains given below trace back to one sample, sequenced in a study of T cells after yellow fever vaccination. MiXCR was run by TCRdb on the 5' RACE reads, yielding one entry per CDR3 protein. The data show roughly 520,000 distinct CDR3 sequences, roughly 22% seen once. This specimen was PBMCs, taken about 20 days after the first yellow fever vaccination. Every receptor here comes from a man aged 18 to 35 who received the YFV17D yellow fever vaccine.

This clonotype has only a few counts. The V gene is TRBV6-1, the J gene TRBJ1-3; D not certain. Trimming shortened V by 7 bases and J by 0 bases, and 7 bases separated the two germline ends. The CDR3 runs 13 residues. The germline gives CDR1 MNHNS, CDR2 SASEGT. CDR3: CASTQSSGNTIYF. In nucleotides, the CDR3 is TGTGCCAGCACCCAGAGCTCTGGAAACACCATATATTTT.

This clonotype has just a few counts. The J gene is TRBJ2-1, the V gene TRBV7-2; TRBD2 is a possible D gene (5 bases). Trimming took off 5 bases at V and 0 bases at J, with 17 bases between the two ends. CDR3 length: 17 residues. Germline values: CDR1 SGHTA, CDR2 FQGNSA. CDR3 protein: CASSQTGSYSSYNEQFF. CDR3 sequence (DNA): TGTGCCAGCAGCCAAACGGGGAGCTATAGCTCCTACAATGAGCAGTTCTTC. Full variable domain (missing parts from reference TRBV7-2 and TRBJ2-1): GAGVSQSPSNKVTEKGKDVELRCDPISGHTALYWYRQSLGQGLEFLIYFQGNSAPDKSGLPSDRFSAERTGGSVSTLTIQRTQQEDSAVYLCASSQTGSYSSYNEQFFGPGTRLTVL.

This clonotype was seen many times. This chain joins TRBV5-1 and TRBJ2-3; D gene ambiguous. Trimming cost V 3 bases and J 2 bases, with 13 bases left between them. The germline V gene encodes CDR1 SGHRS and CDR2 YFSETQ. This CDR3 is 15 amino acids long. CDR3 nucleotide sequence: TGCGCCAGCAGCTACGGGTCCAGAAACACAGATACGCAGTATTTT. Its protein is CASSYGSRNTDTQYF.

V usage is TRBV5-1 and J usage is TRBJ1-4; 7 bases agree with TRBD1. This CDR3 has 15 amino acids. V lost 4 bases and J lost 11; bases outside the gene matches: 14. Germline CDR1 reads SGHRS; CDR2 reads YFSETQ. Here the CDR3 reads CASSEQTGLSDKLFF. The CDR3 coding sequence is TGCGCCAGCAGCGAACAGACAGGGCTATCTGATAAACTGTTTTTT.

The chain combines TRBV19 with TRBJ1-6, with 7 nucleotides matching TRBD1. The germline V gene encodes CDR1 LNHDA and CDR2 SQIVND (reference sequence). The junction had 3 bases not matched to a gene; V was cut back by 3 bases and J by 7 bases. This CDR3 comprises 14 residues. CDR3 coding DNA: TGTGCCAGTAGTATCGAGGGGGCCAATTCACCCCTCCACTTT. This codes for CASSIEGANSPLHF.

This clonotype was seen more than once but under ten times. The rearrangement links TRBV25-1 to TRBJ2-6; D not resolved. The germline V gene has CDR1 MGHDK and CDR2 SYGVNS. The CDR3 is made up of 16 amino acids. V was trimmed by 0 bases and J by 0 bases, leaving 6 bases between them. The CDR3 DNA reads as TGTGCCAGCAGTGAATACGGCTCCTCTGGGGCCAACGTCCTGACTTTC. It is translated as CASSEYGSSGANVLTF. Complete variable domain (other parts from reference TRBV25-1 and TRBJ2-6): EADIYQTPRYLVIGTGKKITLECSQTMGHDKMYWYQQDPGMELHLIHYSYGVNSTEKGDLSSESTVSRIRTEHFPLTLESARPSHTSQYLCASSEYGSSGANVLTFGAGSRLTVL.

CDR3 protein: CASSHRATDTQYF. The CDR3 nucleotides are TGTGCCAGCAGTCACCGTGCCACAGATACGCAGTATTTT. This chain links TRBV28 with TRBJ2-3; the D is unclear. The CDR3 is 13 amino acids. V dropped 5 bases and J dropped 2 bases, with 8 bases sitting between them. Germline CDR1 MDHEN, CDR2 SYDVKM.

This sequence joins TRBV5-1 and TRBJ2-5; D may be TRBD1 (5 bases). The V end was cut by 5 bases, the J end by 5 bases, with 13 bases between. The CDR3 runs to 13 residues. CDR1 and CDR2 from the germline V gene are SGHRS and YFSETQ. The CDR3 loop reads CASRAGYGETQYF. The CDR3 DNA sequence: TGCGCCAGCAGGGCAGGGTATGGGGAGACCCAGTACTTC.

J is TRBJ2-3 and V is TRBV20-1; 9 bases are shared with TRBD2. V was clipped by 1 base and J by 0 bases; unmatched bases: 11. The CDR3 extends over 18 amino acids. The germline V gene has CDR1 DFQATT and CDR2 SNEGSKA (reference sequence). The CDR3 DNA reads TGCAGTGCTAGAGTTGGTAGCGGGGGCCCCACTAGCACAGATACGCAGTATTTT. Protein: CSARVGSGGPTSTDTQYF.

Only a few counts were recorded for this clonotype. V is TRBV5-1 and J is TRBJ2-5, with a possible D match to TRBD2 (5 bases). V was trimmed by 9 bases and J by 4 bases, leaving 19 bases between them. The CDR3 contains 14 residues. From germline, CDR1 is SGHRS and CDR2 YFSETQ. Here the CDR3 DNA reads TGCGCCACTTCTAGCTCCCGCAGCGGAGAGACCCAGTACTTC. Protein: CATSSSRSGETQYF. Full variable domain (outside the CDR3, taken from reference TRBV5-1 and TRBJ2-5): KAGVTQTPRYLIKTRGQQVTLSCSPISGHRSVSWYQQTPGQGLQFLFEYFSETQRNKGNFPGRFSGRQFSNSRSEMNVSTLELGDSALYLCATSSSRSGETQYFGPGTRLLVL.

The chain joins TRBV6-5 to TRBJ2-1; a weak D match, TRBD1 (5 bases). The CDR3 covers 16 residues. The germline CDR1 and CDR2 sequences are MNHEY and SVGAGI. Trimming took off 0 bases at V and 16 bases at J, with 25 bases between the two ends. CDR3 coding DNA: TGTGCCAGCAGTTACTCGCAGGACACCCGGTTAGGTCCCCACTTCTTC. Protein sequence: CASSYSQDTRLGPHFF.